These 24 T cell receptor beta chains share one sample of origin, sequenced in a study of metastatic and nonmetastatic thyroid tumors. Thyroid surgery was preceded by no treatment in any patient. Through MiXCR, TCRdb re-clonotyped the PCR reads. The sample has 20,000 to 25,000 clones, about 11% seen once. Sequencing used blood. The receptors were sampled from a female donor with papillary thyroid cancer or a benign thyroid nodule (not recorded which). Some clones in this sample may be carry-over from other donors' samples.

This clone was picked up a small number of times. V is TRBV14 and J is TRBJ2-4; TRBD2 aligns across 7 bases. Germline CDR1 SGHDN, CDR2 FVKESK. The CDR3 runs 14 residues. After removal of 0 bases from V and 14 bases from J, the junction contained 10 bases not matched to a gene. Here the CDR3 reads CASSQDSTSVAKYF. Written as DNA, the CDR3 is TGTGCCAGCAGCCAAGATTCCACTAGCGTCGCTAAGTACTTC. Full variable domain (remainder filled in from reference TRBV14 and TRBJ2-4): EAGVTQFPSHSVIEKGQTVTLRCDPISGHDNLYWYRRVMGKEIKFLLHFVKESKQDESGMPNNRFLAERTGGTYSTLKVQPAELEDSGVYFCASSQDSTSVAKYFGAGTRLSVL.

This clone was counted a single time. The chain is built from TRBV20-1 and TRBJ1-5; possibly TRBD1 for D (6 bases). Germline lookup yields CDR1 DFQATT and CDR2 SNEGSKA (reference sequence). This CDR3 spans 14 amino acids. V was pared by 6 bases and J by 7 bases, with 19 bases between. The CDR3 DNA is TGCAGTGCGGAACAGGGATCTAATAGCCAGCCCCAGCATTTT. Protein: CSAEQGSNSQPQHF.

Notes on this clone: A read error may be the cause here, since a much bigger clone is one base away. The rearrangement links TRBV29-1 to TRBJ2-7; TRBD1 might be the D (5 bases). This CDR3 has 11 residues. Per germline, CDR1 SQVTM and CDR2 ANQGSEA. The CDR3 region is CSVVADIERYF. In DNA form, the CDR3 reads TGCAGCGTTGTCGCGGACATCGAGCGGTACTTC.

Only a few counts were recorded for this clone. The genes are TRBV5-1 and TRBJ2-5; 12 bases are shared with TRBD2. Germline V gene sequence: CDR1 SGHRS, CDR2 YFSETQ. J lost 3 bases, V lost 2 bases, and 8 bases had no gene match. The CDR3 runs to 17 residues. The CDR3 is CASSLQLASGREETQYF. CDR3 coding DNA: TGCGCCAGCAGCTTACAATTAGCTAGCGGGAGGGAAGAGACCCAGTACTTC.

The table lists this clone with many counts. Distinct nucleotide sequences in the sample also encode this CDR3. The chain carries TRBV3-1 and TRBJ1-5, with 9 nucleotides matching TRBD1. The germline CDR1 and CDR2 sequences are LGHDT and YNNKEL (reference sequence). V trimming: 1 base; J trimming: 7 bases; junction bases outside the gene matches: 8. The length of the CDR3 is 16 residues. The CDR3 nucleotides read TGTGCCAGCAGCCAAGGGCCGGGACAGGGAAACCAGCCCCAGCATTTT. This gives the protein CASSQGPGQGNQPQHF. Full variable domain (missing parts from reference TRBV3-1 and TRBJ1-5): DTAVSQTPKYLVTQMGNDKSIKCEQNLGHDTMYWYKQDSKKFLKIMFSYNNKELIINETVPNRFSPKSPDKAHLNLHINSLELGDSAVYFCASSQGPGQGNQPQHFGDGTRLSIL.

In this sample, this clone turned up many times. This chain joins TRBV30 and TRBJ1-1; TRBD1 is a possible D gene (5 bases). CDR3 length: 12 residues. Germline loops: CDR1 GTSNPN, CDR2 SVGIG (reference sequence). Trimming shortened V by 2 bases and J by 3 bases, and 7 bases separated the two germline ends. As DNA, the CDR3 is TGTGCCTGGAGTTGGGGGGACACTGAAGCTTTCTTT. Its protein product is CAWSWGDTEAFF.

This clone was counted only a few times. V and J are TRBV7-2 and TRBJ1-5, with D possibly being TRBD1 (5 bases). The length of the CDR3 is 13 residues. The germline gives CDR1 SGHTA, CDR2 FQGNSA. Trimming took off 5 bases at V and 6 bases at J, with 11 bases between the two ends. The CDR3 nucleotides read TGTGCCAGCAGCGTCAGCGGGGCTCAGCCCCAGCATTTT. Translating gives CASSVSGAQPQHF.

This clone was seen at least ten times. The chain uses TRBV30 and TRBJ1-6; D ambiguous. Germline V lookup: CDR1 GTSNPN, CDR2 SVGIG (reference sequence). V was shortened by 4 bases and J by 9 bases, with 13 bases between the two germline ends. The length of the CDR3 is 13 residues. CDR3 region: CAWMGPGGSPLHF. Written as DNA, the CDR3 is TGTGCCTGGATGGGTCCCGGTGGTTCACCCCTCCACTTT.

This chain joins TRBV6-1 and TRBJ1-2, with TRBD1 matching over 8 bases. This CDR3 has 15 residues. Germline V gene lookup returns CDR1 MNHNS and CDR2 SASEGT. V lost 6 bases and J lost 2; bases outside the gene matches: 8. CDR3 protein: CASSPTGDNNYGYTF. CDR3 DNA: TGTGCCAGCAGCCCGACAGGGGACAACAACTATGGCTACACCTTC.

This clone is labeled as medium-sized (0.01 to 0.1%). The chain links TRBV6-1 to TRBJ2-2, with a possible D match to TRBD1 (5 bases). This CDR3 contains 15 residues. Germline CDR1 is MNHNS and CDR2 is SASEGT. V lost 8 bases and J 1 base, leaving 14 bases between the germline ends. CDR3 DNA: TGTGCCAGCGCAGGGCGGAAGAAGAACACCGGGGAGCTGTTTTTT. Translated: CASAGRKKNTGELFF.

This clone has just a few counts. The junction shows a germline mismatch at one end, possibly a read error. The V and J genes are TRBV6-2 or TRBV6-3 and TRBJ2-7; D is unresolved. This CDR3 spans 15 amino acids. Germline CDR1 MNHEY, CDR2 SVGEGT. CDR3 sequence (DNA): TGCGCCAGCAGTTACTGGACGGAGAGCTCCTACGAGCAGTACTTC. It encodes CASSYWTESSYEQYF.

There are many counts of this clone. One end of the junction does not line up with germline, which may come from a read error. This sequence joins TRBV2 and TRBJ2-7, with D possibly being TRBD2 (6 bases). Germline assignment: CDR1 SNHLY and CDR2 FYNNEI. The length of the CDR3 is 11 residues. The DNA of the CDR3 is TGTGCCAGCAGCGAATCGACTAGTAAACGGTTC. Protein sequence: CASSESTSKRF.

This clone was counted ten times or more. The chain links TRBV5-1 to TRBJ2-1; D is perhaps TRBD1 or TRBD2 (5 bases each). This CDR3 comprises 15 residues. Deletions cut 3 bases from V and 4 bases from J, with 14 bases between. CDR1 is SGHRS and CDR2 is YFSETQ in the germline V gene. This CDR3 is CASSSRDPQYNEQFF. For the CDR3, the DNA is TGCGCCAGCAGCTCCCGGGACCCCCAATACAATGAGCAGTTCTTC.

This clone was counted ten times or more. The rearrangement joins TRBV7-2 to TRBJ2-1, with D possibly TRBD2 on 5 matching bases. The V gene's germline CDR1 is SGHTA and CDR2 FQGNSA. The V and J ends lost 3 bases and 3 bases respectively, with 6 bases between them. This CDR3 region has 13 residues. CDR3 DNA: TGTGCCAGCAGCTTCGGGGTCTACAATGAGCAGTTCTTC. It specifies CASSFGVYNEQFF.

This clone appeared many times. CDR3 DNA sequence: TGTGCCAGCAGCTCGGGACAGGGAGCCGGAAACACCATATATTTT. This sequence encodes CASSSGQGAGNTIYF. The V call is TRBV7-2, the J call TRBJ1-3, with TRBD1 matching 9 bases. This CDR3 comprises 15 residues. The germline gives CDR1 SGHTA, CDR2 FQGNSA. Trimming cost V 4 bases and J 4 bases; bases outside gene matches: 5. Based on the CDR3 plus reference TRBV7-2 and TRBJ1-3, the full variable domain is GAGVSQSPSNKVTEKGKDVELRCDPISGHTALYWYRQSLGQGLEFLIYFQGNSAPDKSGLPSDRFSAERTGGSVSTLTIQRTQQEDSAVYLCASSSGQGAGNTIYFGEGSWLTVV.

This clone was detected a few times. The CDR3 is CASRGDSYEQYF. Here the CDR3 DNA reads TGTGCCAGTAGGGGGGACTCCTACGAGCAGTACTTC. V gene TRBV19 combines with J gene TRBJ2-7; possibly TRBD1 or TRBD2 for D (5 bases each). Trimming shortened V by 6 bases and J by 0 bases, and 6 bases separated the two germline ends. Germline V gene lookup returns CDR1 LNHDA and CDR2 SQIVND (reference sequence). The CDR3 loop spans 12 amino acids.

This clone was seen repeatedly, ten times or more. The chain employs TRBV6-5 and TRBJ2-7; 7 bases line up with TRBD2. CDR3 length equals 14 residues. Per the germline V gene, CDR1 is MNHEY and CDR2 is SVGAGI. Trimming cost V 1 base and J 6 bases; bases outside gene matches: 6. The CDR3 DNA reads TGTGCCAGCAGTTACTTGGCGGGAGCTGGCGAGCAGTACTTC. The encoded protein is CASSYLAGAGEQYF.

In its sample, this clone was seen many times. The genes are TRBV5-1 and TRBJ2-2; 8 nucleotides line up with TRBD2. CDR1 and CDR2 from the germline V gene are SGHRS and YFSETQ. The J segment lost 5 bases and the V segment lost 0 bases, leaving 6 bases of the junction unmatched. The CDR3 runs 16 residues. In nucleotides, the CDR3 is TGCGCCAGCAGCTTGGAGGTCCCTAGCGGGACCGGGGAGCTGTTTTTT. Residues: CASSLEVPSGTGELFF.

In its sample, this clone ranks as medium-sized. The V and J genes are TRBV15 and TRBJ2-3; D remains unclear. This CDR3 is built from 12 residues. The V gene's germline CDR1 is LNHNV and CDR2 YYDKDF (reference sequence). With 0 bases removed from V and 4 bases from J, the gap between germline ends came to 2 bases. This CDR3 is CATSRDPDTQYF. DNA for the CDR3: TGTGCCACCAGCAGAGACCCAGATACGCAGTATTTT.

This clone was seen repeatedly, ten times or more. The chain combines TRBV12-3 or TRBV12-4 with TRBJ2-3, with 11 positions matching TRBD2. The length of the CDR3 is 15 residues. V lost 10 bases to trimming and J lost 2 bases; unmatched junction nucleotides: 8. CDR3 bases: TGTGCCACCCTACGTAGCGGGAGGGTCACAGATACGCAGTATTTT. It codes for CATLRSGRVTDTQYF.

V usage is TRBV6-4 and J usage is TRBJ2-1; TRBD2 matches at 11 bases. The length of the CDR3 is 14 residues. CDR1 MRHNA and CDR2 SNTAGT come from the germline V gene. Trimming took 3 bases from V and 6 from J; bases not matched to a gene: 1. The CDR3 coding sequence is TGTGCCAGCAGTGATAGCGGGAGGGCCAATGAGCAGTTCTTC. As protein: CASSDSGRANEQFF.

This clone was counted between two and nine times. The germline gene is not matched at one end of the junction; a read error may be the cause. The rearrangement joins TRBV20-1 to TRBJ2-6; D possibly uses TRBD1 or TRBD2 (6 bases each). The CDR3 has 14 amino acids. Germline lookup yields CDR1 DFQATT and CDR2 SNEGSKA (reference sequence). The CDR3 loop reads CSARAGSGANVLTF. DNA for the CDR3: TGCAGTGCTAGAGCCGGGTCGGGGGCTAACGTCCTGACTTTC.

There are many counts of this clone. The V gene is TRBV9, the J gene TRBJ2-1; 9 nucleotides match TRBD1. This CDR3 is built from 15 residues. Germline loops: CDR1 SGDLS, CDR2 YYNGEE. V trimming: 6 bases; J trimming: 6 bases; junction bases outside the gene matches: 10. The CDR3 DNA reads as TGTGCCAGCACCATAGACGGGACAGGGTTCAATGAGCAGTTCTTC. This codes for CASTIDGTGFNEQFF.

This clone showed up many times. This chain uses TRBV12-3 or TRBV12-4 with TRBJ2-3; the D is unclear. The CDR3 sequence is 13 residues long. Between the trimmed V and J ends, which lost 8 bases and 1 base, there was a span of 10 bases. The CDR3 coding sequence is TGTGCCAGCGGGCATTCGGGCACAGATACGCAGTATTTT. This sequence encodes CASGHSGTDTQYF.